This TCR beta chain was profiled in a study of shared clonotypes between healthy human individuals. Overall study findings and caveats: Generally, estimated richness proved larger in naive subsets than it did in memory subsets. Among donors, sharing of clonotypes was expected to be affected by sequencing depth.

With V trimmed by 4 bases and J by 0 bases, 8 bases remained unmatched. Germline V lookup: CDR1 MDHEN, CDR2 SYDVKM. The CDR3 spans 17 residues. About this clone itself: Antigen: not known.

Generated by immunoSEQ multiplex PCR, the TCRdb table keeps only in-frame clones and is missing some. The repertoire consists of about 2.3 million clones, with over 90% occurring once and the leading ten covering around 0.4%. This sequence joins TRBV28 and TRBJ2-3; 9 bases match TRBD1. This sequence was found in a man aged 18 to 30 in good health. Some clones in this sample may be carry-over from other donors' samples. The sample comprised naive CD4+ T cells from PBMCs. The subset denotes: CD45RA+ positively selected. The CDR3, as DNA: TGTGCCAGCAGTTCCGGCACAGGGGGCGTTAGCACAGATACGCAGTATTTT. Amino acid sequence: CASSSGTGGVSTDTQYF.